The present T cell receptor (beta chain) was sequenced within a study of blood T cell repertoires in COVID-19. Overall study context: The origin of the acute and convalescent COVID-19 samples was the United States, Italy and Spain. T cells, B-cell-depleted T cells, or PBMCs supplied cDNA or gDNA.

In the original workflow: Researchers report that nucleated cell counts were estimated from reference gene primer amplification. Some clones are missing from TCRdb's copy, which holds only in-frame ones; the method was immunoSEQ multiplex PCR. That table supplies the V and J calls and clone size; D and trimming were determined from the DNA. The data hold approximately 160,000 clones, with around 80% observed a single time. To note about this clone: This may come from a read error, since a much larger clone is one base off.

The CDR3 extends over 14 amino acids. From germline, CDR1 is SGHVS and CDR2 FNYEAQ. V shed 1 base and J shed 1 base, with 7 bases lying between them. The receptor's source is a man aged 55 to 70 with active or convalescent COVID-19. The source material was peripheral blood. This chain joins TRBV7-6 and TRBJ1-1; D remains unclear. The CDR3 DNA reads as TGTGCCAGCAGCTTAGTGGAGGGGAACACTGAAGCTTTCTTT. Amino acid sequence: CASSLVEGNTEAFF.